One TCR beta chain is described in this entry. The CDR3 is made up of 15 amino acids. Germline CDR1 reads SGHTA; CDR2 reads FQGNSA. V shed 4 bases and J 0 bases; nucleotides not matched to a gene: 5. The data are from a study of blood T cell repertoires in COVID-19. Turning to the study itself: Material from acute and convalescent COVID-19 was sourced from the United States, Italy and Spain. Sample material is recorded as cDNA or gDNA derived from T cells, B-cell-depleted T cells, or PBMCs.

Per the study methods: Amplification with reference gene primers provided the estimates of nucleated cell counts. Assay: immunoSEQ multiplex PCR; the TCRdb copy retains only in-frame clones and omits some. V, J and clone size are taken as reported in that table, and D and trimming were inferred from the DNA itself. Of about 120,000 clones listed, approximately 74% are singletons. The sequenced sample was peripheral blood. The V call is TRBV7-2, the J call TRBJ1-2; 7 bases are shared with TRBD1. The source of this sequence is a man aged 55 to 69 with acute or convalescent COVID-19. The DNA for the CDR3 is TGTGCCAGCAGCTCGTACAGGGGAGCTAACTATGGCTACACCTTC. It codes for CASSSYRGANYGYTF.